This T cell receptor (beta chain) emerged from a study of blood T cell repertoires in COVID-19. Study-wide background: Sites across the United States, Italy and Spain contributed samples from acute and convalescent COVID-19.

Original handling: Amplification with reference gene primers provided the estimates of nucleated cell counts. Generated by immunoSEQ multiplex PCR, the TCRdb table keeps only in-frame clones and is missing some. For V, J and clone size, that table is used; D and trimming come from the DNA. In the table there are approximately 82,000 clones, around 88% of which are singletons. From germline, CDR1 is SGHVS and CDR2 FQNEAQ. V lost 5 bases, J lost 7 bases, and 11 bases lay in between. The CDR3 totals 12 residues. The clonotype was recovered from a woman aged 60-70 years with acute or convalescent COVID-19. Material: peripheral blood. This sequence joins TRBV7-8 and TRBJ1-2; D is undetermined. Here the CDR3 reads CASSLRIGGYTF. The CDR3 bases are TGTGCCAGCAGCCTGAGGATAGGTGGCTACACCTTC.